Listed below are T cell receptor beta chains from one sample, sequenced in a study of blood T cell repertoires in COVID-19. The repertoire was sequenced with immunoSEQ multiplex PCR; TCRdb's copy has only in-frame clones and lacks some. The data show some 120,000 clones, about nine tenths seen once. The sample taken for sequencing was peripheral blood. The receptor set was obtained from a human donor with active COVID-19. The donor label of this sample is uncertain. Each CDR3 is given with its conserved first and last residue. Fields, in order: J gene, V gene, D gene, CDR3 DNA, CDR3 protein. The D gene is left open where the match is weak.

j_gene: TRBJ2-6; v_gene: TRBV12-3/TRBV12-4; d_gene: TRBD1; CDR3nt: TGTGCCAGCAGTTCTGACAGGGGCCCTCTGACTTTC; CDR3aa: CASSSDRGPLTF
j_gene: TRBJ2-1; v_gene: TRBV12-5; d_gene: -; CDR3nt: TGTGCTAGTGGTATACAGACCGGGATTTACAATGAGCAGTTCTTC; CDR3aa: CASGIQTGIYNEQFF
j_gene: TRBJ1-1; v_gene: TRBV2; d_gene: TRBD1; CDR3nt: TGTGCCAGCAGTGAGGAGGGACAGGGTGAAGCTTTCTTT; CDR3aa: CASSEEGQGEAFF
j_gene: TRBJ2-2; v_gene: TRBV3-1/TRBV3-2; d_gene: TRBD2; CDR3nt: TGTGCCAGCAGCACGGAGATTAGCGGGGGGCTTTTCCGAATAAACACCGGGGAGCTGTTTTTT; CDR3aa: CASSTEISGGLFRINTGELFF
j_gene: TRBJ2-2; v_gene: TRBV19; d_gene: -; CDR3nt: TGTGCCAGTATAAGGCAGGGGGGCACCGGGGAGCTGTTTTTT; CDR3aa: CASIRQGGTGELFF
j_gene: TRBJ1-4; v_gene: TRBV7-9; d_gene: -; CDR3nt: TGTGCCAGCAGGGAGGGGCCCGGTAGTAATGAAAAACTGTTTTTT; CDR3aa: CASREGPGSNEKLFF
j_gene: TRBJ2-3; v_gene: TRBV4-2; d_gene: -; CDR3nt: TGTGCCAGCAGCCAATCGACGGGGGTGGGTACAGATACGCAGTATTTT; CDR3aa: CASSQSTGVGTDTQYF
j_gene: TRBJ2-5; v_gene: TRBV2; d_gene: TRBD2; CDR3nt: TGTGCCAGCACCCTCACCGGGGGGGCAAGAGAGACCCAGTACTTC; CDR3aa: CASTLTGGARETQYF
j_gene: TRBJ2-3; v_gene: TRBV6-2/TRBV6-3; d_gene: TRBD2; CDR3nt: TGTGCCAGCAGTTTAGGGCGGGGGGCCGGACCTCTCACAGATACGCAGTATTTT; CDR3aa: CASSLGRGAGPLTDTQYF
j_gene: TRBJ1-4; v_gene: TRBV4-1; d_gene: -; CDR3nt: TGCGCCAGCAGCCAAGGTCGAAAACTGTTTTTT; CDR3aa: CASSQGRKLFF
j_gene: TRBJ2-7; v_gene: TRBV2; d_gene: -; CDR3nt: TGTGCCAGCAGTCGCCGGGGCTACGAGCAGTACTTC; CDR3aa: CASSRRGYEQYF
j_gene: TRBJ1-2; v_gene: TRBV5-1; d_gene: TRBD1; CDR3nt: TGCGCCAGCAGCGCCGGATCTGGACAGGGGTATGGCTACACCTTC; CDR3aa: CASSAGSGQGYGYTF
j_gene: TRBJ1-2; v_gene: TRBV5-1; d_gene: -; CDR3nt: TGCGCCAGCAGCCCCCGTTCAGGGGCTAACTATGGCTACACCTTC; CDR3aa: CASSPRSGANYGYTF
j_gene: TRBJ1-2; v_gene: TRBV2; d_gene: -; CDR3nt: TGTGCCAGCAGTGAGATAGGGCAGGAGGTTGGCTACACCTTC; CDR3aa: CASSEIGQEVGYTF
j_gene: TRBJ1-4; v_gene: TRBV5-1; d_gene: -; CDR3nt: TGCGCCAGCAGCTTGGGACCATTAGCGGAAAAACTGTTTTTT; CDR3aa: CASSLGPLAEKLFF
j_gene: TRBJ2-7; v_gene: TRBV6-5; d_gene: -; CDR3nt: TGTGCCAGCAGTTACTCGGAGGGCTACGAGCAGTACTTC; CDR3aa: CASSYSEGYEQYF
j_gene: TRBJ1-3; v_gene: TRBV7-2; d_gene: TRBD1; CDR3nt: TGTGCCAGCAGCACCCGGACAGGGGCGGGGAACACCATATATTTT; CDR3aa: CASSTRTGAGNTIYF
j_gene: TRBJ2-2; v_gene: TRBV3-1/TRBV3-2; d_gene: TRBD2; CDR3nt: TGTGCCAGCAGCCAGGCCCGGACTAGCGCAGACACCGGGGAGCTGTTTTTT; CDR3aa: CASSQARTSADTGELFF
j_gene: TRBJ1-5; v_gene: TRBV15; d_gene: -; CDR3nt: TGTGCCACCAGCAGAGATCGTCAGGGTGTGCCGCCCCAGCATTTT; CDR3aa: CATSRDRQGVPPQHF
j_gene: TRBJ2-2; v_gene: TRBV29-1; d_gene: -; CDR3nt: TGCAGCGTTGACGGGACCGGGGAGCTGTTTTTT; CDR3aa: CSVDGTGELFF
j_gene: TRBJ2-7; v_gene: TRBV7-2; d_gene: TRBD1; CDR3nt: TGTGCCAGCAGCCTAAGGACAGGGGCCCACGAGCAGTACTTC; CDR3aa: CASSLRTGAHEQYF
j_gene: TRBJ1-3; v_gene: TRBV7-2; d_gene: TRBD1; CDR3nt: TGTGCCAGCAGCTCACGAACAGGGGGCTATGGAAACACCATATATTTT; CDR3aa: CASSSRTGGYGNTIYF